This entry describes one T cell receptor beta chain. The target of this receptor is not known. It has no much larger one-base neighbor in the sample; base qualities were not kept. CDR1 and CDR2, looked up from the germline V gene, are MNHNS and SASEGT. V loses 7 bases, J loses 0 bases, and the germline ends lie 12 bases apart. The CDR3 holds 14 amino acids from the cysteine to the phenylalanine. CDR3 DNA only is kept here, 42 bases in frame from base 1. This entry is derived from a study of T cell repertoires in ileal Crohn's disease (dated by TCRdb to the late 2010s). Regarding the complete study: At the time of surgery, around a third of patients were active smokers, and the median duration of disease was approximately 8 years. For commercial TCRB immunosequencing, roughly 0.5 micrograms of biopsy DNA were submitted for each sample. The TCR repertoire was analysed in approximately 61 patients with Crohn's disease drawn from a prospective multicentre cohort. Surgery was performed for a complication in all patients, with stricturing disease in 61% and penetrating disease in roughly 40%. Biopsies taken from the proximal margin of the surgical specimen made up the MI samples. Roughly half of the patients were given postoperative therapy, with 15 to 20 on anti-TNF agents and over 9 on thiopurines. A Rutgeerts score higher than i0 was the definition used for endoscopic postoperative recurrence. Running in parallel with the study was a multicentre cohort set up to find predictors of early endoscopic recurrence following ileocolonic resection. A total of some 170 mucosal samples from roughly 60 patients were sequenced, collected from several sites on the surgical specimen as well as at postoperative endoscopy. The research as a whole found: A significantly higher proportion of clonal expansions was observed in active smokers at surgery than in non-smokers (about 25% vs 18%, p=0.02). Endoscopic recurrence was found to be associated with higher high-frequency clone percentages at surgery, and recurrence was observed in all patients with clonality above 26.8% (18/57). Compared with CD4 T cells, sorted CD8 T cells contained more high-frequency clones, which suggests that the mucosal expansions were mostly CD8. Only a subgroup of patients, of unstated size, had mucosal CD4 and CD8 T cells sorted and sequenced.

Interpreted using the paper, the time point label stands for: proximal margin of the surgical specimen (macroscopically non-inflamed). Eligible patients were adults with ileal or ileocolonic Crohn's disease who had an indication for ileocolonic resection. Before DNA extraction, whole ileal mucosal biopsies were kept frozen at -80 degrees C. A TRizol-based method was used to extract genomic DNA from the frozen whole biopsies, and the DNA was quantified with a NanoDrop 2000 spectrophotometer. The library was generated by the immunoSEQ multiplex PCR assay. CDR3 regions were amplified from genomic DNA by Adaptive Biotechnology using a two-step, amplification bias-controlled multiplex PCR. The first PCR used primers for every V and J gene segment; the second PCR added barcodes and Illumina adapters. An Illumina instrument was used to sequence the CDR3 libraries. The source study handled its data this way. The analysis used both the pipelines supplied by the vendor and custom analysis of the raw data in R/Bioconductor with R version 3.3.0. Clonality, ranging from 0 to 1, was calculated as the inverse of the normalised Shannon entropy of all productive clones. High-frequency clones were defined as the repertoire share of the top 100 clones, retaining only clones passing a 95% confidence test. Overlap between samples was measured with the Morisita-Horn index, while repertoire diversity was measured with the Simpson index. Drawn from immuneACCESS, this table holds only the in-frame rearrangements with V and J called that TCRdb kept. Clones are partly lost; checked studies trace under half to an unresolved V gene and leave the rest unexplained. That table supplies the V and J calls and clone size; D and trimming were determined from the DNA. This sample is represented by 3,100 or so clones; 69% of them were singletons. The ten largest clones take up roughly 25% of the sample.

The material sequenced was ileal tissue. The rearrangement joined TRBV6-1 to TRBJ1-1, and TRBD1 may be the D gene, going by 5 matching bases. This TCR was recovered from an adult with Crohn's disease. The CDR3 here reads CASNLRVMNTEAFF. The nucleotide sequence reads as follows: TGTGCCAGCAATCTCAGGGTCATGAACACTGAAGCTTTCTTT.